One and the same sample provided the 17 T cell receptor beta chains below, sequenced in a study of CD8+ T cells in alopecia areata. RNA was extracted and reverse transcribed into cDNA as the sequencing template. The method was immunoSEQ multiplex PCR; TCRdb's version includes in-frame clones alone and lacks a portion of them. The sample carries some 120,000 clones, around 50% recorded once. Treatment of the sample: oral pan-JAK inhibitor, 5-10 mg twice daily. The sample in question was CD8+ T cells sorted from blood, obtained at week 24, from a patient treated with tofacitinib. All receptors come from a human donor with alopecia areata.

This chain uses TRBV9 with TRBJ1-2; D is unresolved. Germline V gene lookup returns CDR1 SGDLS and CDR2 YYNGEE. This CDR3 has 14 residues. The ends were cut back, 4 bases at V and 5 bases at J, with 15 bases in the middle. CDR3 region: CASSSPSGVYGYTF. CDR3 in DNA: TGTGCCAGCAGCTCCCCTTCCGGGGTTTATGGCTACACCTTC.

This chain links TRBV6-6 with TRBJ1-1, with unresolved D. The CDR3 length is 13 residues. Germline values: CDR1 MNHNY, CDR2 SVGAGI (reference sequence). V was cut by 4 bases and J by 1 base, with 7 bases left in between. CDR3 nucleotide sequence: TGTGCCAGCAGTTTCGAGGGGAACACTGAAGCTTTCTTT. This translates into CASSFEGNTEAFF.

The chain is built from TRBV6-5 and TRBJ1-4; D remains ambiguous. The germline V gene has CDR1 MNHEY and CDR2 SVGAGI. The V and J ends lost 0 bases and 10 bases respectively, with 15 bases between them. The CDR3 extends over 15 amino acids. The CDR3 DNA reads TGTGCCAGCAGTTACTCCGGAGAGGTGAAAGGAAAACTGTTTTTT. Protein sequence: CASSYSGEVKGKLFF.

The J gene is TRBJ2-3, the V gene TRBV27; TRBD1 agrees at 7 bases. The CDR3 extends over 16 amino acids. CDR1 and CDR2 (germline): MNHEY, SMNVEV (reference sequence). The V and J ends lost 5 bases and 0 bases, in that order; junction bases with no gene match: 8. The chain's CDR3 is CASSTSGQPSTDTQYF. DNA for the CDR3: TGTGCCAGCAGTACCTCGGGACAGCCTAGCACAGATACGCAGTATTTT.

The V gene is TRBV30, the J gene TRBJ2-2; unclear D gene. V shed 0 bases and J shed 2 bases, with 7 bases lying between them. This CDR3 has 14 amino acids. CDR1 and CDR2 from the germline V gene are GTSNPN and SVGIG (reference sequence). CDR3 in amino acids: CAWSVAFNTGELFF. In nucleotides, the CDR3 is TGTGCCTGGAGTGTTGCATTTAACACCGGGGAGCTGTTTTTT.

This clone came up once. V usage is TRBV6-5 and J usage is TRBJ2-7; tentative D call: TRBD1 (6 bases). Germline values: CDR1 MNHEY, CDR2 SVGAGI. The CDR3 is 14 residues long. V shed 7 bases and J shed 2 bases, with 15 bases lying between them. The CDR3 loop is CASTSLGQTYEQYF. CDR3 in DNA: TGTGCCAGCACCTCACTCGGACAGACCTACGAGCAGTACTTC.

This sequence joins TRBV29-1 and TRBJ1-1; 7 bases map to TRBD1. CDR1 SQVTM and CDR2 ANQGSEA come from the germline V gene. The trim removed 5 bases at V and 3 bases at J, leaving 12 bases unmatched. This CDR3 has 15 amino acids. Here the CDR3 DNA reads TGCAGCGTTTACCCGACCGGGACAGCGTACACTGAAGCTTTCTTT. Translated, it gives CSVYPTGTAYTEAFF.

V is TRBV7-8 and J is TRBJ2-7; D is unresolved. The length of the CDR3 is 12 residues. Trimming removed 2 bases at V and 6 bases at J, with 8 bases between. CDR1 SGHVS and CDR2 FQNEAQ come from the germline V gene. CDR3 loop: CASSLISIEQYF. The CDR3 bases are TGTGCCAGCAGCTTAATCTCCATCGAGCAGTACTTC.

The rearrangement links TRBV25-1 to TRBJ1-2; a weak D match, TRBD1 (5 bases). Germline CDR1 is MGHDK and CDR2 is SYGVNS. Trimming took 4 bases from V and 0 from J, leaving 9 bases between them. CDR3 length: 14 residues. The chain's CDR3 is CASSVGTTNYGYTF. DNA of the CDR3: TGTGCCAGCAGTGTGGGGACTACTAACTATGGCTACACCTTC.

The gene calls are TRBV15 and TRBJ1-2; 8 nucleotides agree with TRBD1. CDR1 is LNHNV, CDR2 YYDKDF, per germline (reference sequence). The CDR3 contains 17 residues. The V segment lost 0 bases and the J segment 6 bases; nucleotides outside the gene matches: 12. DNA of the CDR3: TGTGCCACCAGCAGAGATCGAGGGGCCAGGGGGCGCGATGGCTACACCTTC. Its translation: CATSRDRGARGRDGYTF.

The gene calls are TRBV11-2 and TRBJ2-4, with D possibly being TRBD2 (6 bases). CDR1 and CDR2 from the germline V gene are SGHAT and FQNNGV. The germline V and J ends were trimmed by 4 bases and 7 bases, with 8 bases remaining between them. The CDR3 extends over 12 amino acids. The CDR3: CASSYRENIQYF. Written as DNA, the CDR3 is TGTGCCAGCAGCTACCGGGAGAACATTCAGTACTTC.

V usage is TRBV11-2 and J usage is TRBJ1-1; D is uncertain. Per the germline V gene, CDR1 is SGHAT and CDR2 is FQNNGV. This CDR3 spans 16 amino acids. The ends were cut back, 5 bases at V and 0 bases at J, with 16 bases in the middle. The CDR3 spells CASSRTLGRMNTEAFF. As DNA, the CDR3 is TGTGCCAGCAGCCGCACCCTGGGCAGAATGAACACTGAAGCTTTCTTT. The full variable domain, with the rest looked up from reference TRBV11-2 and TRBJ1-1, is EAGVAQSPRYKIIEKRQSVAFWCNPISGHATLYWYQQILGQGPKLLIQFQNNGVVDDSQLPKDRFSAERLKGVDSTLKIQPAKLEDSAVYLCASSRTLGRMNTEAFFGQGTRLTVV.

This chain connects TRBV9 to TRBJ2-7; D remains unclear. The CDR3 runs 14 residues. Trimming took off 0 bases at V and 2 bases at J, with 9 bases between the two ends. Germline V gene lookup returns CDR1 SGDLS and CDR2 YYNGEE. In nucleotides, the CDR3 is TGTGCCAGCAGCGTAGAGGATTCCACCTACGAGCAGTACTTC. It specifies CASSVEDSTYEQYF.

This clone was seen a handful of times. J is TRBJ1-2 and V is TRBV5-1, with D hard to call. V was cut by 4 bases and J by 7 bases, with 14 bases left in between. CDR3 length equals 13 residues. Germline V gives CDR1 SGHRS, CDR2 YFSETQ. The DNA for the CDR3 is TGCGCCAGCAGCCCAAACGGAGCGACTGGCTACACCTTC. This gives the protein CASSPNGATGYTF.

The rearrangement links TRBV2 to TRBJ2-3, with D hard to call. CDR1 is SNHLY and CDR2 is FYNNEI in the germline V gene. The CDR3 contains 15 residues. V dropped 5 bases and J dropped 2 bases, with 14 bases sitting between them. The CDR3 sequence is CASSYTAKITDTQYF. In DNA, the CDR3 is TGTGCCAGCAGTTATACGGCCAAAATCACAGATACGCAGTATTTT.

This clone came up a few times. This chain connects TRBV29-1 to TRBJ2-3; perhaps TRBD2 as D (6 bases). Trimming removed 6 bases from V and 2 bases from J, with 15 bases in between. Per the germline V gene, CDR1 is SQVTM and CDR2 is ANQGSEA. The CDR3 extends over 14 amino acids. CDR3 DNA sequence: TGCAGCGTCCTCGGGGACTCACTCACAGATACGCAGTATTTT. This encodes CSVLGDSLTDTQYF.

The chain links TRBV27 to TRBJ1-6; TRBD1 matches at 8 bases. There are 15 residues in the CDR3. Germline V gives CDR1 MNHEY, CDR2 SMNVEV (reference sequence). V dropped 8 bases and J dropped 10; count of bases not matched to a gene: 13. CDR3 DNA sequence: TGTGCCAGCGGACTCCAGGACAGGGTCCGATCACCCCTCCACTTT. Its protein is CASGLQDRVRSPLHF.